These 23 T cell receptor beta chains originate from one sample sequenced in a study of cytomegalovirus exposure and HLA in healthy donors. The PCR was carried out with 60 Vbeta primers and 13 Jbeta primers. Repertoires were generated with immunoSEQ multiplex PCR, while TCRdb's copy carries only in-frame clones and drops some. This sample yields about 180,000 clones, of which 75% to 80% are seen a single time; nearly 6.5% belongs to the top ten. Sequences were obtained from PBMCs. The origin of the receptors is a man aged 35 to 55 in good health and CMV-seropositive.

V is TRBV7-2 and J is TRBJ2-5, with 8 bases identical to TRBD1. This CDR3 contains 14 residues. Germline trimming cut 4 bases from V and 1 base from J; bases unmatched to any gene: 2. Germline V gives CDR1 SGHTA, CDR2 FQGNSA. The CDR3 bases are TGTGCCAGCAGCTGGGGACAGGCCCAAGAGACCCAGTACTTC. Amino acid sequence: CASSWGQAQETQYF. The variable domain in full, with the rest retrieved from reference TRBV7-2 and TRBJ2-5, is GAGVSQSPSNKVTEKGKDVELRCDPISGHTALYWYRQSLGQGLEFLIYFQGNSAPDKSGLPSDRFSAERTGGSVSTLTIQRTQQEDSAVYLCASSWGQAQETQYFGPGTRLLVL.

This chain uses TRBV6-6 with TRBJ1-1; weak D call: TRBD1 (6 bases). CDR1 MNHNY and CDR2 SVGAGI come from the germline V gene (reference sequence). The CDR3 runs 14 residues. V was trimmed by 2 bases and J by 5 bases, leaving 12 bases between them. The CDR3 sequence: CASSYGGARTEAFF. CDR3 bases: TGTGCCAGCAGTTACGGGGGGGCGAGGACTGAAGCTTTCTTT.

V gene TRBV19 combines with J gene TRBJ2-7; 7 bases are a match to TRBD1. CDR3 length: 15 amino acids. CDR1 and CDR2 from the germline V gene are LNHDA and SQIVND (reference sequence). The V gene end was trimmed by 5 bases and the J gene end by 7 bases; junction bases not matched to a gene: 14. The CDR3 region is CASSGLRQGLVEQYF. As DNA, the CDR3 is TGTGCCAGTAGTGGTCTGAGACAGGGCCTGGTGGAGCAGTACTTC.

V and J are TRBV7-8 and TRBJ2-1; 7 nucleotides agree with TRBD2. The germline V gene encodes CDR1 SGHVS and CDR2 FQNEAQ. Unmatched junction bases numbered 2, after V lost 3 bases and J lost 3 bases. The CDR3 contains 14 residues. As DNA, the CDR3 is TGTGCCAGCAGCTTCTGGGACTACTACAATGAGCAGTTCTTC. Amino acids: CASSFWDYYNEQFF.

About this clone itself: Sequence at one end of the junction differs from germline and may be a read error. This rearrangement joins TRBV7-6 to TRBJ1-1; D gene uncertain. CDR3 size: 13 residues. The germline V gene encodes CDR1 SGHVS and CDR2 FNYEAQ. The CDR3 DNA sequence: TGTGCCAGCAGCCTAGCGTCTCTCACTGAAGCTTTCTTT. Translated, it gives CASSLASLTEAFF.

This chain joins TRBV27 and TRBJ2-7; 8 bases are a match to TRBD2. The V segment lost 5 bases and the J segment 2 bases; nucleotides outside the gene matches: 8. Germline loops: CDR1 MNHEY, CDR2 SMNVEV (reference sequence). The CDR3 has 15 amino acids. CDR3 residues: CASSPRASGPYEQYF. In nucleotides, the CDR3 is TGTGCCAGCAGTCCCAGGGCTAGCGGGCCCTACGAGCAGTACTTC.

This clone occurred once. V is TRBV7-9 and J is TRBJ1-1; 8 bases line up with TRBD1. There are 12 residues in the CDR3. From germline, CDR1 is SEHNR and CDR2 FQNEAQ (reference sequence). V shed 5 bases and J 11 bases; nucleotides not matched to a gene: 7. The CDR3 sequence is CASSPGGFRAFF. For the CDR3, the DNA is TGTGCCAGCAGCCCAGGGGGCTTTCGGGCTTTCTTT.

V and J are TRBV19 and TRBJ1-1; 8 bases match TRBD1. This CDR3 is built from 16 residues. Trimming at V came to 5 bases and at J to 1 base, leaving 9 bases not matched to a gene. Germline CDR1 LNHDA, CDR2 SQIVND (reference sequence). CDR3 residues: CASSPQTGVQNTEAFF. As DNA, the CDR3 is TGTGCCAGTAGTCCTCAGACAGGGGTCCAGAACACTGAAGCTTTCTTT.

As DNA, the CDR3 is TGTGCCAGCAGCAGAATCGGGACAGGCCCCTACGAGCAGTACTTC. It translates to CASSRIGTGPYEQYF. The V and J genes are TRBV6-1 and TRBJ2-7, with TRBD1 matching 8 bases. From germline, CDR1 is MNHNS and CDR2 SASEGT. The trim removed 6 bases at V and 2 bases at J, leaving 9 bases unmatched. The CDR3 extends over 15 amino acids.

This clone was detected once. J is TRBJ2-3 and V is TRBV28; 7 nucleotides agree with TRBD1. From germline, CDR1 is MDHEN and CDR2 SYDVKM. Unmatched junction bases numbered 16, after V lost 6 bases and J lost 4 bases. This CDR3 has 17 residues. The CDR3 bases are TGTGCCAGCAGGCCCCTCTGGTGGACAGGCGTTGCAGATACGCAGTATTTT. Its translation is CASRPLWWTGVADTQYF.

This clone occurred a few times. Other DNA sequences in this specimen translate into the identical CDR3. The J gene is TRBJ2-7, the V gene TRBV5-4; possible D gene TRBD2, 5 bases. The CDR3 has 11 residues. V gave up 1 base and J gave up 6 bases, with 5 bases separating them. CDR1 and CDR2 from the germline V gene are SGHNT and YYREEE (reference sequence). The CDR3 coding sequence is TGTGCCAGCAGCTTGCGGGGCGAGCAGTACTTC. Translating it yields CASSLRGEQYF.

The J gene is TRBJ2-1, the V gene TRBV6-5; TRBD2 agrees at 13 bases. This CDR3 is 15 amino acids long. V dropped 5 bases and J dropped 8; count of bases not matched to a gene: 6. CDR1 and CDR2 from the germline V gene are MNHEY and SVGAGI. The CDR3 region is CASSPGLAGVYEQFF. The CDR3 DNA reads TGTGCCAGCAGTCCAGGACTAGCGGGAGTGTATGAGCAGTTCTTC.

The chain combines TRBV9 with TRBJ2-2; 9 nucleotides match TRBD2. The germline gives CDR1 SGDLS, CDR2 YYNGEE. Trimming took 0 bases from V and 2 from J; bases not matched to a gene: 5. This CDR3 contains 17 residues. DNA for the CDR3: TGTGCCAGCAGCGTAGACGGTAGCGGGAGAAACACCGGGGAGCTGTTTTTT. Translating it yields CASSVDGSGRNTGELFF.

The chain joins TRBV6-1 to TRBJ2-7; D call uncertain. This CDR3 spans 14 amino acids. CDR1 is MNHNS and CDR2 is SASEGT in the germline V gene. V lost 1 base and J 0 bases, leaving 7 bases between the germline ends. The CDR3 reads CASSEEPSSYEQYF. CDR3 in DNA: TGTGCCAGCAGTGAAGAGCCCTCCTCCTACGAGCAGTACTTC.

The chain has TRBV5-1 and TRBJ2-2; 10 nucleotides match TRBD2. Germline trimming cut 4 bases from V and 9 bases from J; bases unmatched to any gene: 6. Germline CDR1 is SGHRS and CDR2 is YFSETQ. The CDR3 totals 14 residues. CDR3 region: CASSALTSGRELFF. Here the CDR3 DNA reads TGCGCCAGCAGCGCGCTCACTAGCGGGAGGGAGCTGTTTTTT.

This sequence joins TRBV18 and TRBJ1-2, with D perhaps matching TRBD1 (6 bases). The germline CDR1 and CDR2 sequences are KGHSH and LQKENI. The CDR3 runs to 15 residues. V dropped 1 base and J dropped 2 bases, with 11 bases sitting between them. CDR3: CASSPRTDQNYGYTF. For the CDR3, the DNA is TGTGCCAGCTCACCACGGACAGACCAGAACTATGGCTACACCTTC.

The rearrangement uses TRBV6-1 and TRBJ1-2; a weak D match, TRBD1 (6 bases). V was pared by 7 bases and J by 4 bases, with 13 bases between. Germline values: CDR1 MNHNS, CDR2 SASEGT. The CDR3 length is 13 residues. CDR3 sequence: CASMRGGIYGYTF. The CDR3 DNA sequence: TGTGCCAGCATGAGGGGGGGCATCTATGGCTACACCTTC.

This chain connects TRBV4-2 to TRBJ2-3; D is unclear. The V end lost 5 bases, the J end lost 1 base, and 13 bases lay between the germline ends. The CDR3 runs to 15 residues. Germline V gene sequence: CDR1 LGHNA, CDR2 YNFKEQ. Here the CDR3 reads CASSSTTAGTDTQYF. The CDR3 region has the DNA TGTGCCAGCAGCTCCACCACCGCGGGCACAGATACGCAGTATTTT.

CDR3 residues: CASSLALTSGYEQFF. For the CDR3, the DNA is TGTGCCAGCAGCTTAGCGTTGACTAGCGGTTATGAGCAGTTCTTC. This rearrangement joins TRBV7-2 to TRBJ2-1; 9 bases agree with TRBD2. V was pared by 0 bases and J by 8 bases, with 5 bases of the junction left unmatched. CDR3 length: 15 amino acids. Germline CDR1 SGHTA, CDR2 FQGNSA.

The V and J genes are TRBV7-8 and TRBJ2-2; maybe TRBD1 (5 bases). Trimming took 2 bases from V and 7 from J, leaving 14 bases between them. This CDR3 spans 15 amino acids. Germline CDR1 SGHVS, CDR2 FQNEAQ. The CDR3 is CASSLSMGRIGELFF. DNA for the CDR3: TGTGCCAGCAGCTTATCGATGGGGCGGATCGGGGAGCTGTTTTTT.

The gene calls are TRBV7-8 and TRBJ2-2, with TRBD1 identical over 9 bases. The CDR3 contains 16 residues. Trimming cost V 5 bases and J 0 bases; bases outside gene matches: 4. In germline, CDR1 is SGHVS, CDR2 FQNEAQ. This CDR3 reads CASSPRTGANTGELFF. CDR3 DNA sequence: TGTGCCAGCAGCCCGCGGACAGGGGCGAACACCGGGGAGCTGTTTTTT.

This clone showed up just a few times. This chain connects TRBV18 to TRBJ2-4; 7 bases line up with TRBD1. CDR1 is KGHSH, CDR2 LQKENI, per germline. The CDR3 spans 14 residues. The V segment lost 2 bases and the J segment 6 bases; nucleotides outside the gene matches: 4. CDR3 region: CASSPGTGVNIQYF. For the CDR3, the DNA is TGTGCCAGCTCACCAGGAACAGGGGTAAACATTCAGTACTTC. The full variable domain, in which reference TRBV18 and TRBJ2-4 provide the parts outside the CDR3, is NAGVMQNPRHLVRRRGQEARLRCSPMKGHSHVYWYRQLPEEGLKFMVYLQKENIIDESGMPKERFSAEFPKEGPSILRIQQVVRGDSAAYFCASSPGTGVNIQYFGAGTRLSVL.

This chain connects TRBV11-2 to TRBJ2-1; TRBD2 matches 11 bases. This CDR3 spans 16 amino acids. Germline lookup yields CDR1 SGHAT and CDR2 FQNNGV. V gave up 4 bases and J gave up 10 bases; unmatched junction bases: 12. The CDR3 nucleotides are TGTGCCAGCAGCTCCGAGATTACTAGCGGGAGACGCGAGCAGTTCTTC. Translated: CASSSEITSGRREQFF.